This T cell receptor beta chain came from a study of control samples from healthy donors and cancer patients. Produced via immunoSEQ multiplex PCR; TCRdb's table is partial and in-frame only. The sample comprises some 130,000 clones, roughly 92% of which are singletons, and around 10% rests with the top ten. Germline loops: CDR1 MNHEY, CDR2 SVGAGI. The CDR3 is made up of 12 amino acids. V lost 4 bases and J 4 bases, leaving 7 bases between the germline ends. This receptor was obtained from a man aged 25-40 years in good health. The source material was blood. The rearrangement uses TRBV6-5 and TRBJ1-2; no clear D gene. The DNA of the CDR3 is TGTGCCAGCAGTTCCCCTAGCTATGGCTACACCTTC. Translated: CASSSPSYGYTF.